One and the same sample provided the 6 T cell receptor beta chains below, sequenced in a study of blood T cell repertoires in COVID-19. Only in-frame clones appear in the TCRdb table, and some are missing; sequencing was by immunoSEQ multiplex PCR. Of over 45,000 clones listed, less than 90% are singletons. The specimen was peripheral blood. The origin of the receptors is a woman aged 55 to 70 with acute or convalescent COVID-19.

The rearrangement uses TRBV6-5 and TRBJ1-1, with TRBD1 as a possible D gene (5 bases). Germline CDR1 MNHEY, CDR2 SVGAGI. The CDR3 runs to 14 residues. The germline V and J ends were trimmed by 3 bases and 4 bases, with 12 bases remaining between them. The DNA of the CDR3 is TGTGCCAGCAGTTATCAGGGTTTTGTCACTGAAGCTTTCTTT. As protein: CASSYQGFVTEAFF.

This chain links TRBV5-1 with TRBJ2-4; 7 nucleotides agree with TRBD2. The CDR3 spans 16 residues. After removal of 0 bases from V and 4 bases from J, the junction contained 7 bases not matched to a gene. Germline V gene lookup returns CDR1 SGHRS and CDR2 YFSETQ. The CDR3 reads CASSLVAGLSKNIQYF. DNA of the CDR3: TGCGCCAGCAGCTTGGTCGCGGGACTATCTAAAAACATTCAGTACTTC.

The chain combines TRBV6-5 with TRBJ1-3; tentatively, D is TRBD1 (5 bases). The V end lost 4 bases, the J end lost 5 bases, and 12 bases lay between the germline ends. CDR3 size: 14 residues. Germline V gene data show CDR1 as MNHEY and CDR2 as SVGAGI. Here the CDR3 reads CASSLGAGRNTIYF. As DNA, the CDR3 is TGTGCCAGCAGTTTAGGGGCAGGAAGAAACACCATATATTTT.

The chain combines TRBV2 with TRBJ1-5; D possibly corresponds to TRBD1 (5 bases). CDR3 size: 13 residues. Germline CDR1 and CDR2: SNHLY and FYNNEI. Deletions cut 8 bases from V and 5 bases from J, with 13 bases between. The CDR3 DNA follows: TGTGCCAGCTATCGGGGGTTGGATCAGCCCCAGCATTTT. Protein: CASYRGLDQPQHF.

V is TRBV19 and J is TRBJ1-6; a weak D match, TRBD1 (6 bases). CDR1 and CDR2 from the germline V gene are LNHDA and SQIVND (reference sequence). Between the trimmed V and J ends, which lost 6 bases and 7 bases, there was a span of 19 bases. The CDR3 is 16 amino acids. The CDR3 here is CASRGLQGFENSPLHF. The CDR3 DNA reads TGTGCCAGTAGGGGACTACAGGGCTTCGAGAATTCACCCCTCCACTTT.

The chain recombines TRBV2 with TRBJ2-3; 8 bases map to TRBD1. The ends lost 6 bases at V and 14 bases at J; junction bases unmatched: 16. Germline V gene lookup returns CDR1 SNHLY and CDR2 FYNNEI. The CDR3 runs to 14 residues. The CDR3 is CASSRPQGQGQGYF. The CDR3 DNA is TGTGCCAGCAGCAGACCCCAAGGACAGGGCCAGGGGTATTTT.